This T cell receptor beta chain originates from a study of T cells in Graves' hyperthyroidism and ophthalmopathy. Findings and caveats of the study: Most clonotypes that expanded in the thyroid above 0.001 also showed up in blood. The model made its ophthalmopathy prediction, and onset followed a median around 6.9 months later. Ophthalmopathy was distinguished from stable hyperthyroidism by 13 V-J signatures.

Amplified TCR beta CDR3 regions came from RNA transcripts. HTBI primers were used for first-round RT-PCR of the TCR CDR3. MiXCR was run by TCRdb on the multiplex PCR reads, yielding one entry per CDR3 protein. In the table there are about 180,000 distinct CDR3 sequences, about a sixth of which are singletons. The table lists this clonotype with many counts. What it recognizes is unknown. Extraction of PBMCs used 10 ml of fresh peripheral blood. V was cut by 4 bases and J by 2 bases, with 11 bases left in between. In germline, CDR1 is SGHTA, CDR2 FQGNSA. This CDR3 comprises 14 residues. The sequence was collected from a woman between 50 and 59 years old with Graves' hyperthyroidism. The material sequenced was blood. This chain joins TRBV7-2 and TRBJ2-5; D remains unclear. CDR3 sequence reads: CASSYTGAQETQYF. The CDR3 nucleotides are TGTGCCAGCAGCTACACCGGAGCACAAGAGACCCAGTACTTC.